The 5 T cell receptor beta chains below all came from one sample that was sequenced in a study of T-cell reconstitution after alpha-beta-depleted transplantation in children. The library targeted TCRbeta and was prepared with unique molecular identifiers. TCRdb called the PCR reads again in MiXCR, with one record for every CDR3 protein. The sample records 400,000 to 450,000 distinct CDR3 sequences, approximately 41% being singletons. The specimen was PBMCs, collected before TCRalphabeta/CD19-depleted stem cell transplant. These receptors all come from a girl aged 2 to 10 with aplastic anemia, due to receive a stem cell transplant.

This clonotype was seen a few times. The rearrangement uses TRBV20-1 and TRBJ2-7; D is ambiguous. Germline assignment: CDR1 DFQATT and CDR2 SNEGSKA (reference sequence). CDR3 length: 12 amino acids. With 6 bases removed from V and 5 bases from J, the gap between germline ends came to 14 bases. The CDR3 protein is CSARSGIDEQYF. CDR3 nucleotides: TGCAGTGCCCGGTCAGGCATCGACGAGCAGTACTTC.

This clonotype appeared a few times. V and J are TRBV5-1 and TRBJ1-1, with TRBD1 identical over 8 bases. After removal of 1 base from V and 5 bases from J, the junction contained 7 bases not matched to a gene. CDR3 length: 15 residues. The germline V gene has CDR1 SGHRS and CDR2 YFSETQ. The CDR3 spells CASSLRGQEGTEAFF. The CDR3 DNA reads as TGCGCCAGCAGCTTGAGGGGACAGGAAGGAACTGAAGCTTTCTTT.

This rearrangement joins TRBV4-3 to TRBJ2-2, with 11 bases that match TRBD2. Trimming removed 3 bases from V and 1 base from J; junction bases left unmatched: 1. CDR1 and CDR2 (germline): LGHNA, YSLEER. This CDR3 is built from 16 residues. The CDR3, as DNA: TGCGCCAGCAGCCAGGGGACTAGCGGGAACACCGGGGAGCTGTTTTTT. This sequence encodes CASSQGTSGNTGELFF.

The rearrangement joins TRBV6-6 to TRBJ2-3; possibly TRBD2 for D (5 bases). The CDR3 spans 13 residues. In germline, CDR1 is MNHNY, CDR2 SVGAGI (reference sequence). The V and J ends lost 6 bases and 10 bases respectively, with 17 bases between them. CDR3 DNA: TGTGCCAGCAGCCCCGACCCGGGAATTGCGCAGTATTTT. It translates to CASSPDPGIAQYF.

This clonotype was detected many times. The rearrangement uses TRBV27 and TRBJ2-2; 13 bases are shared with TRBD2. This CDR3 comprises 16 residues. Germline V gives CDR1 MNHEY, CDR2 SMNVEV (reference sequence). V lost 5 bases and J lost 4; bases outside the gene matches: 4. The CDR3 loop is CASSLGTSGVTGELFF. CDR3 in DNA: TGTGCCAGCAGTCTTGGGACTAGCGGGGTCACCGGGGAGCTGTTTTTT.